The T cell receptor beta chain described here comes from a study of Ad26.COV2.S vaccination and SARS-CoV-2 variants. In its sample, this clone was seen a few times. V was trimmed by 6 bases and J by 2 bases, leaving 14 bases between them. Germline V gene lookup returns CDR1 MNHEY and CDR2 SVGAGI. The CDR3 length is 14 residues. Data came from immunoSEQ multiplex PCR; TCRdb stores just in-frame clones and leaves some out. The table has over 350,000 clones, approximately 91% seen once. Treatment specified: some 20 received Ad26.COV2.S at low or high dose, single or two shots; roughly 5 received placebo; per-sample allocation not given. The study sampled participants on day 63 after the first vaccine or placebo injection.

The chain links TRBV6-5 to TRBJ2-7; D could derive from TRBD1 or TRBD2 (5 bases each). The sequences come from peripheral blood, collected in a trial of Ad26.COV2.S vaccine versus placebo. This TCR came from a person between 18 and 60 years old who received the Ad26.COV2.S COVID-19 vaccine or a placebo. In DNA, the CDR3 is TGTGCCAGCAGCTCCGGGGCTACCGCCTACGAGCAGTACTTC. It translates to CASSSGATAYEQYF.